Sequencing of this T cell receptor beta chain was carried out in a study of T cell responses to AZD1222 COVID-19 vaccine. This clone came up a few times. Produced via immunoSEQ multiplex PCR; TCRdb's table is partial and in-frame only. The sample shows around 110,000 clones, about nine tenths of them seen only once. The sample was peripheral blood, taken 28 days after the second AZD1222 dose. This TCR derives from an adult who received the AZD1222 COVID-19 vaccine.

The CDR3 bases are TGTGCCAGTAGTATTTTGGGGGGCGAATCTGGCAATCAGCCCCAGCATTTT. Its protein is CASSILGGESGNQPQHF. The chain combines TRBV19 with TRBJ1-5, with D possibly TRBD1 on 6 matching bases. Trimming stripped 3 bases from V and 2 bases from J, with 17 bases between. This CDR3 is built from 17 residues. In germline, CDR1 is LNHDA, CDR2 SQIVND (reference sequence).